This T cell receptor (beta chain) came from a study of blood T cells in healthy people across ages. The study's findings and limits: TCR beta diversity was tightly associated with the proportion of naive T cells. Donors of long life had a larger count of naive CD4+ cells and greater diversity than aged donors.

A second roughly 6 to 12 cycle PCR used barcoded and J-beta primers. TCRdb used MiXCR to reprocess the 5' RACE reads, holding one entry per CDR3 protein. The data contain some 1.4 million distinct CDR3 sequences, 42% of them singletons. Notes on this clonotype: Its matching antigen is unknown.

The CDR3 runs to 16 residues. The V call is TRBV21-1, the J call TRBJ1-4; the table's D call, TRBD1, was not checked against the DNA. TRBV21-1 constitutes a pseudogene. What was sequenced was blood. This clonotype was sampled from a woman between 18 and 30 years old in good health. The DNA for the CDR3 is TGTGCCAGCAGCAAAAAGGGGACAGCCTTTGGTGAAAAACTGTTTTTT. It is translated as CASSKKGTAFGEKLFF.